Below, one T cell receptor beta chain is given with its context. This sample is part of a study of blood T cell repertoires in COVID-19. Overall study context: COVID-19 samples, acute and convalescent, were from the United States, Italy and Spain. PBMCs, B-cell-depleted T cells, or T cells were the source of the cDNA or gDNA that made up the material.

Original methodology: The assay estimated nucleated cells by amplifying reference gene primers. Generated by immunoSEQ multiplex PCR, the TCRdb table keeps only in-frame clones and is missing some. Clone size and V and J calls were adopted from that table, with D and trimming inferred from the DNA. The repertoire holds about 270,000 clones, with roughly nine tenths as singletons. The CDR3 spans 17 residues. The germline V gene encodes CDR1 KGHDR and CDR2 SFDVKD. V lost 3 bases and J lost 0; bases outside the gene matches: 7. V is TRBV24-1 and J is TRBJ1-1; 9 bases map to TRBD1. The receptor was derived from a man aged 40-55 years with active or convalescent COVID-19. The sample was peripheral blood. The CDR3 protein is CATSDTPGQGMNTEAFF. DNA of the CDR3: TGTGCCACCAGTGATACACCGGGACAGGGAATGAACACTGAAGCTTTCTTT.